Here is one T cell receptor (beta chain) with its context. The antigen remains undetermined. This CDR3 has 15 amino acids. Trimming took 7 bases from V and 3 from J, leaving 19 bases between them. The germline V gene encodes CDR1 MNHNS and CDR2 SASEGT. The PCR used 60 Vbeta and 13 Jbeta primers. Only in-frame clones appear in the TCRdb table, and some are missing; sequencing was by immunoSEQ multiplex PCR. The data contain fewer than 250,000 clones, about four fifths of them seen just once; the ten biggest clones take up approximately 5%. The data were taken from a study of cytomegalovirus exposure and HLA in healthy donors. Study observations and caveats: Through in vitro validation, three CMV-associated chains were shown to be specific for CMV antigens.

The sequenced sample consisted of PBMCs. The chain carries TRBV6-1 and TRBJ2-7; weak D call: TRBD1 (6 bases). This receptor was taken from a man aged 30-40 years in good health and CMV-seropositive. For the CDR3, the DNA is TGTGCCAGCACCGAAGACCCGGGACACGTCTACGAGCAGTACTTC. The encoded protein is CASTEDPGHVYEQYF.